This T cell receptor (beta chain) was obtained from a study of cytotoxic CD8 clonotypes in ibrutinib-treated CLL. Study observations and caveats: Sampling of sustained-remission and progressing patients occurred at differing times.

On this clone: No antigen is known for it.

TCRdb keeps only in-frame clones here, not all; method: immunoSEQ multiplex PCR. The sample records 250,000 to 350,000 clones, 60% to 80% being singletons. The germline CDR1 and CDR2 sequences are SGHVS and FNYEAQ. V was pared by 5 bases and J by 0 bases, with 10 bases between. The CDR3 consists of 14 residues. The TCR comes from a human donor with chronic lymphocytic leukemia. The chain uses TRBV7-6 and TRBJ2-5; D remains unclear. The sequenced sample was PBMCs, obtained at disease progression, from a patient treated with ibrutinib. The CDR3 sequence is CASSPSPNQETQYF. The CDR3 nucleotides are TGTGCCAGCAGCCCCAGCCCCAACCAAGAGACCCAGTACTTC.